The 30 T cell receptor beta chains reported below all come from one sample, sequenced in a study of metastatic and nonmetastatic thyroid tumors. TCRdb re-clonotyped the PCR reads through MiXCR. The sample yields approximately 40,000 clones, about 10% seen once. Treatment of any kind had been given to no patient before thyroid surgery. Sequenced material: blood. The receptors were gathered from a female donor with papillary thyroid cancer or a benign thyroid nodule (not recorded which). Some clones in this sample may be carry-over from other donors' samples.

The table lists this clone with a few counts. A much larger clone is a single base away; this may be a read error. The same CDR3 is also encoded by other DNA sequences in this sample. This rearrangement joins TRBV20-1 to TRBJ2-4, with a weak D call TRBD1 (5 bases). V gave up 4 bases and J gave up 4 bases, with 11 bases separating them. The length of the CDR3 is 13 residues. Germline lookup yields CDR1 DFQATT and CDR2 SNEGSKA (reference sequence). DNA of the CDR3: TGCAGTGCTATTTCAAGGGGAAAAAACATTCAGTACTTC. It is translated as CSAISRGKNIQYF.

This clone was detected ten times or more. One end of the junction fails to match germline, which may point to a read error. Distinct nucleotide sequences in the sample also encode this CDR3. CDR3 sequence reads: CASTLLGPSTNEKLFF. The CDR3 DNA reads as TGTGCCAGCACCTTATTGGGGCCTTCAACTAATGAAAAGCTGTTTTTT. V and J are TRBV7-2 and TRBJ1-4; D possibly corresponds to TRBD1 (5 bases). The CDR3 runs to 16 residues. The germline V gene has CDR1 SGHTA and CDR2 FQGNSA.

This clone was seen at least ten times. The chain employs TRBV9 and TRBJ2-1, with 10 bases aligning to TRBD2. Trimming at V came to 4 bases and at J to 6 bases, leaving 7 bases not matched to a gene. Looked up from germline, CDR1 is SGDLS and CDR2 is YYNGEE. The CDR3 is 15 amino acids. CDR3 nucleotides: TGTGCCAGCAGCCAGGGACTAGCGTACGGCAATGAGCAGTTCTTC. Protein: CASSQGLAYGNEQFF. Full variable domain (missing parts from reference TRBV9 and TRBJ2-1): DSGVTQTPKHLITATGQRVTLRCSPRSGDLSVYWYQQSLDQGLQFLIQYYNGEERAKGNILERFSAQQFPDLHSELNLSSLELGDSALYFCASSQGLAYGNEQFFGPGTRLTVL.

This clone showed up many times. The CDR3 coding sequence is TGTGCCAGCAGCCAATTAGAAAGCACAGATACGCAGTATTTT. Amino acids: CASSQLESTDTQYF. The gene calls are TRBV3-1 and TRBJ2-3; D is uncertain. Germline CDR1 and CDR2: LGHDT and YNNKEL (reference sequence). The CDR3 loop spans 14 amino acids. Between the trimmed V and J ends, which lost 2 bases and 0 bases, there was a span of 6 bases.

Points on this clone: The junction departs from the called germline gene at one end, perhaps through a read error. This chain joins TRBV6-5 and TRBJ1-1; no firm D call. Germline CDR1 reads MNHEY; CDR2 reads SVGAGI. CDR3 size: 17 residues. In DNA form, the CDR3 reads TGTGCCAGCATTTACTCTTGTGTCGAAAGGGTGAACACTGAAGCTTTCTTT. This sequence encodes CASIYSCVERVNTEAFF.

The V call is TRBV6-5, the J call TRBJ2-5, with D possibly TRBD2 on 5 matching bases. CDR1 and CDR2 (germline): MNHEY, SVGAGI. The germline V and J ends were trimmed by 5 bases and 5 bases, with 18 bases remaining between them. The CDR3 is 15 residues long. In DNA form, the CDR3 reads TGTGCCAGCAGTAACCATGGACTCGGTGTCGAGACCCAGTACTTC. This codes for CASSNHGLGVETQYF.

This clone was seen repeatedly, ten times or more. In DNA form, the CDR3 reads TGTGCCAGTAGTATGAGCGGGTATAGCTCCTACGAGCAGTACTTC. It codes for CASSMSGYSSYEQYF. The V and J genes are TRBV19 and TRBJ2-7; the D gene is possibly TRBD2 (6 bases). There are 15 residues in the CDR3. Trimming removed 3 bases from V and 0 bases from J, with 12 bases in between. In germline, CDR1 is LNHDA, CDR2 SQIVND (reference sequence).

This clone has at least ten counts. This rearrangement joins TRBV4-3 to TRBJ2-1; D uncertain. Per the germline V gene, CDR1 is LGHNA and CDR2 is YSLEER. V lost 0 bases and J lost 9, with 9 bases in between. The CDR3 covers 13 residues. The CDR3 loop is CASSQDVRAEQFF. Here the CDR3 DNA reads TGCGCCAGCAGCCAAGATGTCCGGGCTGAGCAGTTCTTC.

Many counts were recorded for this clone. The chain recombines TRBV14 with TRBJ1-1, with TRBD1 matching 9 bases. The CDR3 contains 17 residues. V shed 5 bases and J 1 base; nucleotides not matched to a gene: 11. Germline V gives CDR1 SGHDN, CDR2 FVKESK. The CDR3 DNA follows: TGTGCCAGCAGCGGCGGGTTCCGGGACAGGGAGAACACTGAAGCTTTCTTT. This translates into CASSGGFRDRENTEAFF.

Ten or more counts support this clone. V gene TRBV3-1 combines with J gene TRBJ1-3; no firm D call. The V end was cut by 4 bases, the J end by 0 bases, with 19 bases between. The germline V gene has CDR1 LGHDT and CDR2 YNNKEL (reference sequence). The CDR3 totals 18 residues. The CDR3 loop is CASSPRDSGFNSGNTIYF. CDR3 in DNA: TGTGCCAGCAGCCCAAGGGATTCGGGGTTTAACTCTGGAAACACCATATATTTT.

This clone was detected ten times or more. This chain links TRBV4-1 with TRBJ1-2; 8 nucleotides match TRBD1. The trim removed 6 bases at V and 2 bases at J, leaving 8 bases unmatched. The germline gives CDR1 MGHRA, CDR2 YSYEKL. The CDR3 contains 15 residues. The CDR3 DNA reads TGCGCCAGCAGTGTCGGAGGGGACAGGAACTATGGCTACACCTTC. Protein product: CASSVGGDRNYGYTF.

This clone was counted ten times or more. V and J are TRBV5-4 and TRBJ2-1, with D perhaps matching TRBD1 (5 bases). The V end was cut by 0 bases, the J end by 5 bases, with 9 bases between. The CDR3 is 14 amino acids. Per the germline V gene, CDR1 is SGHNT and CDR2 is YYREEE (reference sequence). The CDR3 protein is CASSLEQANNEQFF. The DNA of the CDR3 is TGTGCCAGCAGCTTGGAACAGGCAAACAATGAGCAGTTCTTC.

Regarding this clone: This could be a read error, since a much larger clone is one nucleotide away. V and J are TRBV28 and TRBJ2-3, with unresolved D. Near its end, the DNA agrees better with TRBJ1-5, so the J call may be wrong. The CDR3 has 13 residues. Germline CDR1 and CDR2: MDHEN and SYDVKM. In nucleotides, the CDR3 is TGTGCCAGCAGTTTAGGGAACACAGATACGCAGCATTTT. Translating gives CASSLGNTDTQHF.

This clone was counted many times. The rearrangement joins TRBV2 to TRBJ1-4; 8 bases agree with TRBD1. The ends lost 6 bases at V and 0 bases at J; junction bases unmatched: 6. The length of the CDR3 is 16 residues. Germline loops: CDR1 SNHLY, CDR2 FYNNEI. The DNA of the CDR3 is TGTGCCAGCAGGACAGGGGCTATAGCAACTAATGAAAAACTGTTTTTT. Translated: CASRTGAIATNEKLFF.

In this sample, this clone turned up many times. V usage is TRBV28 and J usage is TRBJ2-7, with D possibly TRBD2 on 6 matching bases. This CDR3 is 14 amino acids long. The ends were cut back, 6 bases at V and 5 bases at J, with 17 bases in the middle. CDR1 and CDR2 (germline): MDHEN, SYDVKM. The CDR3 DNA sequence: TGTGCCAGCAGGGGAAGTGGGAGGACCCACGAGCAGTACTTC. This sequence encodes CASRGSGRTHEQYF.

As to this clone: A much larger clone differs from this one at a single base, so this may be a read error. The J gene is TRBJ2-3, the V gene TRBV5-4; D possibly corresponds to TRBD2 (5 bases). Between the trimmed V and J ends, which lost 8 bases and 7 bases, there was a span of 14 bases. The CDR3 extends over 12 amino acids. Germline values: CDR1 SGHNT, CDR2 YYREEE (reference sequence). The CDR3 bases are TGTGCCAGGGGGAGCATGGGGAATACGCAGTATTTT. Residues: CARGSMGNTQYF.

This clone has a handful of counts. The chain links TRBV15 to TRBJ1-3; D is undetermined. The CDR3 has 14 amino acids. Germline V gene data show CDR1 as LNHNV and CDR2 as YYDKDF (reference sequence). The V and J ends lost 6 bases and 3 bases respectively, with 12 bases between them. The CDR3 is CATSRRKIGNTIYF. As DNA, the CDR3 is TGTGCCACCAGTAGGAGGAAAATTGGAAACACCATATATTTT.

The sample holds a few counts of this clone. The CDR3 DNA reads as TGTGCCTGGAGCACCGGGACTAGCGGCACAGATACGCAGTATTTT. This translates into CAWSTGTSGTDTQYF. The V and J genes are TRBV30 and TRBJ2-3, with 10 bases lining up with TRBD2. Germline CDR1 GTSNPN, CDR2 SVGIG (reference sequence). Trimming removed 3 bases from V and 1 base from J; junction bases left unmatched: 4. This CDR3 is 15 amino acids long.

This clone has at least ten counts. The V and J genes are TRBV5-1 and TRBJ2-1; maybe TRBD2 (7 bases). The CDR3 contains 15 residues. CDR1 is SGHRS, CDR2 YFSETQ, per germline. Trimming removed 2 bases from V and 7 bases from J, with 16 bases in between. The chain's CDR3 is CASSFTGGRTNEQFF. CDR3 DNA: TGCGCCAGCAGCTTTACCGGGGGGCGCACGAATGAGCAGTTCTTC.

This clone has ten or more counts. The gene calls are TRBV12-3 or TRBV12-4 and TRBJ2-6; D is uncertain. The CDR3 consists of 12 residues. With 8 bases removed from V and 2 bases from J, the gap between germline ends came to 4 bases. DNA of the CDR3: TGTGCCAGCTCAGCTGGGGCCAACGTCCTGACTTTC. The encoded protein is CASSAGANVLTF.

This clone appeared many times. This sequence joins TRBV28 and TRBJ2-7; a weak D match, TRBD2 (6 bases). CDR1 is MDHEN, CDR2 SYDVKM, per germline. The CDR3 length is 17 residues. V was pared by 6 bases and J by 0 bases, with 21 bases between. CDR3 region: CASRVATFGRGSYEQYF. The CDR3 DNA sequence: TGTGCCAGCAGAGTGGCAACATTCGGGAGAGGCTCCTACGAGCAGTACTTC.

In DNA, the CDR3 is TGTGCCAGCAGCCCCAAGGGAGGGGTCTCTGGGGCCAACGTCCTGACTTTC. The encoded protein is CASSPKGGVSGANVLTF. The gene calls are TRBV6-1 and TRBJ2-6; 7 bases match TRBD2. V lost 6 bases, J lost 0 bases, and 8 bases stayed unmatched. The germline V gene encodes CDR1 MNHNS and CDR2 SASEGT. This CDR3 region has 17 residues.

The sample holds many counts of this clone. The genes are TRBV28 and TRBJ1-1; a possible D gene is TRBD1 (5 bases). This CDR3 comprises 15 residues. CDR1 and CDR2 from the germline V gene are MDHEN and SYDVKM. V was clipped by 4 bases and J by 0 bases, with 12 bases between them. The CDR3 is CASSWGGAMNTEAFF. In nucleotides, the CDR3 is TGTGCCAGCAGTTGGGGAGGGGCGATGAACACTGAAGCTTTCTTT.

This chain links TRBV15 with TRBJ1-1; no clear D. Trimming took 0 bases from V and 4 from J, leaving 9 bases between them. The CDR3 contains 14 residues. Germline assignment: CDR1 LNHNV and CDR2 YYDKDF (reference sequence). CDR3 sequence: CATSRDSAGTEAFF. The DNA for the CDR3 is TGTGCCACCAGCAGAGATTCGGCAGGCACTGAAGCTTTCTTT.

This clone was counted at least ten times. This chain links TRBV28 with TRBJ2-3; TRBD2 matches 10 bases. This CDR3 spans 14 amino acids. Germline V gives CDR1 MDHEN, CDR2 SYDVKM. With V trimmed by 5 bases and J by 6 bases, 5 bases remained unmatched. CDR3 protein: CASSQPGLADTQYF. The CDR3 DNA sequence: TGTGCCAGCAGTCAGCCGGGACTAGCGGATACGCAGTATTTT.

This clone came up many times. The rearrangement uses TRBV2 and TRBJ1-5; D might be TRBD1 (5 bases). The CDR3 spans 14 residues. Germline V gene sequence: CDR1 SNHLY, CDR2 FYNNEI. V was shortened by 6 bases and J by 0 bases, with 9 bases between the two germline ends. This chain's CDR3 is CASRGDVSNQPQHF. DNA of the CDR3: TGTGCCAGCAGGGGGGACGTTAGCAATCAGCCCCAGCATTTT.

There are many counts of this clone. The chain is built from TRBV7-2 and TRBJ1-2; D uncertain. V lost 3 bases to trimming and J lost 6 bases, with 8 bases between them. In germline, CDR1 is SGHTA, CDR2 FQGNSA. The CDR3 extends over 12 amino acids. The CDR3 DNA is TGTGCCAGCAGCTTTTACTCCGATGGCTACACCTTC. Translated: CASSFYSDGYTF.

This clone has at least ten counts. V usage is TRBV5-5 and J usage is TRBJ1-2; no clear D gene. Deletions cut 1 base from V and 2 bases from J, with 9 bases between. The CDR3 consists of 14 residues. CDR1 is SGHKS, CDR2 YYEKEE, per germline (reference sequence). As DNA, the CDR3 is TGTGCCAGCAGCTTGTATGTAGGAAACTATGGCTACACCTTC. Protein: CASSLYVGNYGYTF.

This clone was counted many times. The V gene is TRBV2, the J gene TRBJ2-2, with 8 bases identical to TRBD2. Germline V gene lookup returns CDR1 SNHLY and CDR2 FYNNEI. The CDR3 has 16 residues. V was clipped by 6 bases and J by 7 bases; unmatched bases: 13. The CDR3 coding sequence is TGTGCCAGCAGATTAGGGCTAGCGGGCCTGGGCGGGGAGCTGTTTTTT. The encoded protein is CASRLGLAGLGGELFF.

The table lists this clone with many counts. The chain is built from TRBV6-1 and TRBJ1-1; TRBD1 matches 11 bases. The CDR3 extends over 15 amino acids. Germline assignment: CDR1 MNHNS and CDR2 SASEGT. V dropped 6 bases and J dropped 5; count of bases not matched to a gene: 8. The CDR3 reads CASRDRTGGLTEAFF. The CDR3 DNA is TGTGCCAGCAGGGACCGGACAGGGGGCTTGACTGAAGCTTTCTTT.